This passage covers 3 T cell receptor beta chains from one sample sequenced in a study of T cells in Graves' hyperthyroidism and ophthalmopathy (dated by TCRdb to between 2018 and 2020). The library was obtained by multiplex PCR. The instrument given in TCRdb is Illumina HiSeq 2000. The TCR beta CDR3 regions were amplified from RNA transcripts. A first-round RT-PCR of the TCR CDR3 used the HTBI primer set with the Qiagen OneStep RT-PCR kit. TCRdb's own reprocessing of the public reads used fastp at Q25 and MiXCR and kept productive beta chains. Here each entry gathers all rows of one CDR3 protein and keeps the most common genes and DNA. The sample table lists approximately 590,000 distinct CDR3 sequences, just over 45% of them with a count of one. The ten largest make up just under 8.5% of the sample. Input material: peripheral blood or thyroid tissue (not recorded which). The receptors stem from a woman between 18 and 29 years old with Graves' hyperthyroidism. Donor details come from another sample of the same person, matched by shared clones.

This clonotype came up once. The conserved final phenylalanine or tryptophan is absent from the CDR3, which likely points to a read error. This chain uses TRBV29-1 with TRBJ1-2; D call uncertain. The CDR3 runs 9 residues. The ends were cut back, 3 bases at V and 6 bases at J, with 2 bases in the middle. Germline V lookup: CDR1 SQVTM, CDR2 ANQGSEA. In nucleotides, the CDR3 is TGCAGCGTTGAGGATGGCTACACCCTC. Translated: CSVEDGYTL.

This clonotype was found many times. The chain has TRBV10-3 and TRBJ2-7; TRBD1 is a possible D gene (6 bases). The V and J ends lost 2 bases and 4 bases respectively, with 15 bases between them. Per germline, CDR1 ENHRY and CDR2 SYGVKD. This CDR3 region has 15 residues. Written as DNA, the CDR3 is TGTGCCATCAGTGAGATTGGACAGAACGATTACGAGCAGTACTTC. As protein: CAISEIGQNDYEQYF.

The V call is TRBV4-2, the J call TRBJ1-4; a possible D gene is TRBD1 (6 bases). CDR3 length: 17 amino acids. CDR1 is LGHNA and CDR2 is YNFKEQ in the germline V gene. Trimming took off 1 base at V and 3 bases at J, with 15 bases between the two ends. CDR3 DNA: TGTGCCAGCAGCCAAGGAACAGGGAGAAGGGCTAATGAAAAACTGTTTTTT. The encoded protein is CASSQGTGRRANEKLFF.